The 21 T cell receptor beta chains in this list originate from one sample, sequenced in a study of blood T cell repertoires in COVID-19. This table comes from immunoSEQ multiplex PCR, and its TCRdb copy is limited to in-frame clones, with some not included. This table has 50,000 or so clones, roughly 91% appearing once. Sequencing was done on a sample of peripheral blood. The receptors originated from a man aged 45-65 years with active COVID-19.

The V and J genes are TRBV6-5 and TRBJ2-7; 11 bases are a match to TRBD1. The germline CDR1 and CDR2 sequences are MNHEY and SVGAGI. V trimming: 6 bases; J trimming: 5 bases; junction bases outside the gene matches: 6. The CDR3 loop spans 14 amino acids. In DNA form, the CDR3 reads TGTGCCAGCAGCCGGGGACAGGGGGGTAACGAGCAGTACTTC. This translates into CASSRGQGGNEQYF.

V and J are TRBV7-9 and TRBJ1-3; D uncertain. With 5 bases removed from V and 4 bases from J, the gap between germline ends came to 9 bases. This CDR3 is 13 amino acids long. The germline gives CDR1 SEHNR, CDR2 FQNEAQ (reference sequence). The CDR3 loop is CASSLGSGNTIYF. CDR3 DNA: TGTGCCAGCAGCCTCGGGTCGGGAAACACCATATATTTT.

The rearrangement uses TRBV7-8 and TRBJ1-5; 11 bases fit TRBD1. Germline CDR1 and CDR2: SGHVS and FQNEAQ. The CDR3 length is 15 residues. V lost 2 bases to trimming and J lost 7 bases; unmatched junction nucleotides: 4. CDR3 loop: CASSLRDRGGQPQHF. CDR3 bases: TGTGCCAGCAGCTTACGGGACAGGGGGGGACAGCCCCAGCATTTT.

CDR3 residues: CASSLSVNYGYTF. The CDR3 nucleotides are TGTGCCAGCAGTTTATCTGTTAACTATGGCTACACCTTC. The J gene is TRBJ1-2, the V gene TRBV28; the D is unclear. Germline CDR1 reads MDHEN; CDR2 reads SYDVKM. The length of the CDR3 is 13 residues. The V gene lost 1 base and the J gene lost 1 base, with 4 bases spanning the gap.

This chain links TRBV27 with TRBJ2-7; 7 nucleotides match TRBD1. The CDR3 covers 14 residues. The V segment lost 6 bases and the J segment 7 bases; nucleotides outside the gene matches: 12. The germline V gene encodes CDR1 MNHEY and CDR2 SMNVEV (reference sequence). The CDR3 nucleotides read TGTGCCAGCAGCCCGGGACAGACCCTTGTGGAGCAGTACTTC. Its protein is CASSPGQTLVEQYF.

This clone showed up just a few times. The chain couples TRBV18 to TRBJ1-1; D is unresolved. Germline CDR1 KGHSH, CDR2 LQKENI. This CDR3 comprises 15 residues. The germline V and J ends were trimmed by 2 bases and 0 bases, with 10 bases remaining between them. CDR3 amino acids: CASSPGGRVNTEAFF. In nucleotides, the CDR3 is TGTGCCAGCTCACCAGGAGGGAGGGTGAACACTGAAGCTTTCTTT.

This sequence joins TRBV3-1 (or the pseudogene TRBV3-2) and TRBJ2-1; 7 bases line up with TRBD2. The CDR3 length is 14 residues. Germline V gene sequence: CDR1 LGHDT, CDR2 YNNKEL (reference sequence). Trimming at V came to 8 bases and at J to 6 bases, leaving 10 bases not matched to a gene. This CDR3 reads CASCGGGGGNEQFF. The CDR3, as DNA: TGTGCCAGCTGCGGCGGCGGGGGAGGCAATGAGCAGTTCTTC.

This chain uses TRBV2 with TRBJ2-1; 7 nucleotides match TRBD2. The CDR3 runs to 16 residues. Germline lookup yields CDR1 SNHLY and CDR2 FYNNEI. J lost 5 bases, V lost 7 bases, and 14 bases had no gene match. The CDR3 DNA reads TGTGCCAGCACCCAAACGGGGGGAAGGGCTAACAATGAGCAGTTCTTC. Its protein is CASTQTGGRANNEQFF.

The V and J genes are TRBV10-3 and TRBJ2-1, with D possibly TRBD2 on 6 matching bases. The CDR3 is 15 residues long. V lost 4 bases to trimming and J lost 2 bases, with 12 bases between them. In germline, CDR1 is ENHRY, CDR2 SYGVKD. This CDR3 reads CAISGAGGTYNEQFF. The CDR3 DNA follows: TGTGCCATCAGTGGGGCCGGCGGGACCTACAATGAGCAGTTCTTC.

CDR3 nucleotides: TGTGCCAGCAGCCCCCGAGCGAGTTCCTACGAGCAGTACTTC. It yields the protein CASSPRASSYEQYF. This chain joins TRBV4-2 and TRBJ2-7, with no clear D. This CDR3 spans 14 amino acids. V lost 4 bases, J lost 1 base, and 11 bases lay in between. Germline CDR1 is LGHNA and CDR2 is YNFKEQ.

The chain employs TRBV7-2 and TRBJ2-3; D perhaps matches TRBD2 (6 bases). CDR3 length equals 16 residues. CDR1 is SGHTA and CDR2 is FQGNSA in the germline V gene. With 0 bases removed from V and 1 base from J, the gap between germline ends came to 11 bases. The CDR3 DNA sequence: TGTGCCAGCAGCTTAGCCGACGGGAGTGGCACAGATACGCAGTATTTT. Its protein product is CASSLADGSGTDTQYF.

CDR3: CASSIEGGLTDTQYF. The CDR3 bases are TGTGCCAGTAGTATAGAGGGGGGGCTCACAGATACGCAGTATTTT. J is TRBJ2-3 and V is TRBV19; perhaps TRBD2 as D (7 bases). The length of the CDR3 is 15 residues. Trimming took 0 bases from V and 2 from J, leaving 9 bases between them. Germline lookup yields CDR1 LNHDA and CDR2 SQIVND (reference sequence).

In this sample, this clone turned up once. CDR3 in amino acids: CASSLDRSNQPQHF. Written as DNA, the CDR3 is TGTGCCAGCAGCTTAGACAGGAGCAATCAGCCCCAGCATTTT. The J gene is TRBJ1-5, the V gene TRBV7-2; perhaps TRBD1 as D (5 bases). V lost 1 base and J 1 base, leaving 5 bases between the germline ends. Germline CDR1 is SGHTA and CDR2 is FQGNSA. This CDR3 region has 14 residues.

The chain has TRBV27 and TRBJ2-7, with a weak D call TRBD1 (6 bases). Trimming pared 2 bases from V and 5 bases from J, leaving 19 bases between. This CDR3 has 16 residues. Germline V lookup: CDR1 MNHEY, CDR2 SMNVEV (reference sequence). The CDR3 sequence is CASSLGPGAGDDEQYF. In nucleotides, the CDR3 is TGTGCCAGCAGTTTAGGGCCAGGGGCAGGGGACGACGAGCAGTACTTC.

This chain connects TRBV2 to TRBJ1-5; TRBD1 is a possible D gene (6 bases). Germline V gene sequence: CDR1 SNHLY, CDR2 FYNNEI. The CDR3 covers 13 residues. V was clipped by 7 bases and J by 5 bases, with 12 bases between them. The CDR3 loop reads CASKGRGYQPQHF. CDR3 bases: TGTGCCAGCAAGGGCAGGGGATATCAGCCCCAGCATTTT.

This clone has a single count. The chain links TRBV12-5 to TRBJ1-5; D perhaps matches TRBD1 (5 bases). V lost 6 bases to trimming and J lost 6 bases, with 15 bases between them. The CDR3 extends over 14 amino acids. CDR1 is LGHNT and CDR2 is FRNRAP in the germline V gene. The CDR3 bases are TGTGCTAGTGGCTCAGGGATATGGGGTCAGCCCCAGCATTTT. This translates into CASGSGIWGQPQHF.

V is TRBV2 and J is TRBJ1-5; 12 bases are shared with TRBD1. This CDR3 is 15 amino acids long. Germline CDR1 reads SNHLY; CDR2 reads FYNNEI. V was pared by 3 bases and J by 6 bases, with 3 bases of the junction left unmatched. The CDR3 region is CASSEGQGAGQPQHF. DNA for the CDR3: TGTGCCAGCAGTGAGGGACAGGGGGCAGGTCAGCCCCAGCATTTT.

The chain is built from TRBV6-6 and TRBJ1-3; D call uncertain. Trimming removed 5 bases at V and 0 bases at J, with 11 bases between. Germline values: CDR1 MNHNY, CDR2 SVGAGI (reference sequence). The CDR3 is 15 residues long. CDR3 protein: CASSRPQLSGNTIYF. The CDR3 DNA is TGTGCCAGCAGTCGACCGCAACTCTCTGGAAACACCATATATTTT.

V and J are TRBV12-3 or TRBV12-4 and TRBJ1-2; TRBD1 matches 8 bases. Trimming cost V 6 bases and J 4 bases; bases outside gene matches: 4. CDR3 size: 13 residues. CDR3 sequence (DNA): TGTGCCAGCAGGGGGACAGGAGGCTATGGCTACACCTTC. It yields the protein CASRGTGGYGYTF.

The chain employs TRBV3-1 (or the pseudogene TRBV3-2) and TRBJ2-7; D remains ambiguous. The CDR3 runs to 12 residues. Germline V gives CDR1 LGHDT, CDR2 YNNKEL (reference sequence). Trimming pared 4 bases from V and 1 base from J, leaving 5 bases between. In DNA, the CDR3 is TGTGCCAGCAGCCCCGGTTCCTACGAGCAGTACTTC. This translates into CASSPGSYEQYF.

This clone appeared a few times. The chain links TRBV2 to TRBJ2-1, with D possibly being TRBD2 (5 bases). The V end lost 6 bases, the J end lost 6 bases, and 12 bases lay between the germline ends. The CDR3 totals 13 residues. Germline V gene lookup returns CDR1 SNHLY and CDR2 FYNNEI. The CDR3 is CASRLTGFNEQFF. The DNA of the CDR3 is TGTGCCAGCAGACTTACGGGGTTCAATGAGCAGTTCTTC.